This TCR beta chain was recorded in a study of blood T cell repertoires in COVID-19. Turning to the study itself: Acute and convalescent COVID-19 samples came from the United States, Italy and Spain.

Sequenced by immunoSEQ multiplex PCR; TCRdb stores in-frame clones only, minus some. The sample yields roughly 350,000 clones, 87% seen once. The source of this sequence is a woman aged 45 to 65 with COVID-19, enrolled during active disease. The sample was peripheral blood.

The CDR3 reads CASSFWPRRGRTDTQYF. Written as DNA, the CDR3 is TGTGCCAGCAGCTTCTGGCCGAGGAGGGGCCGCACAGATACGCAGTATTTT. This sequence joins TRBV11-3 and TRBJ2-3; D might be TRBD2 (6 bases). The germline V gene encodes CDR1 SGHNT and CDR2 YENEEA. The ends were cut back, 3 bases at V and 1 base at J, with 17 bases in the middle. The CDR3 contains 17 residues.